This TCR beta chain was recorded in a study of T cells in Graves' hyperthyroidism and ophthalmopathy. Amplified regions were TCR beta CDR3 sequences from RNA transcripts. Primed by the HTBI set, a first-round RT-PCR was run on the TCR CDR3. TCRdb re-called the multiplex PCR reads through MiXCR, storing one row per CDR3 protein. This sample has almost 250,000 distinct CDR3 sequences; 24% occur once, and the top ten carry around 32%. This clonotype was seen repeatedly, ten times or more. The germline V gene has CDR1 SGHTA and CDR2 FQGNSA. V dropped 5 bases and J dropped 6 bases, with 10 bases sitting between them. CDR3 length equals 13 residues.

Sequenced: blood. This TCR was recovered from a woman between 35 and 50 years old with Graves' ophthalmopathy. The genes are TRBV7-2 and TRBJ2-2, with D hard to call. CDR3 sequence reads: CASSPPLPGELFF. The CDR3 DNA follows: TGTGCCAGCAGCCCCCCCTTGCCCGGGGAGCTGTTTTTT.